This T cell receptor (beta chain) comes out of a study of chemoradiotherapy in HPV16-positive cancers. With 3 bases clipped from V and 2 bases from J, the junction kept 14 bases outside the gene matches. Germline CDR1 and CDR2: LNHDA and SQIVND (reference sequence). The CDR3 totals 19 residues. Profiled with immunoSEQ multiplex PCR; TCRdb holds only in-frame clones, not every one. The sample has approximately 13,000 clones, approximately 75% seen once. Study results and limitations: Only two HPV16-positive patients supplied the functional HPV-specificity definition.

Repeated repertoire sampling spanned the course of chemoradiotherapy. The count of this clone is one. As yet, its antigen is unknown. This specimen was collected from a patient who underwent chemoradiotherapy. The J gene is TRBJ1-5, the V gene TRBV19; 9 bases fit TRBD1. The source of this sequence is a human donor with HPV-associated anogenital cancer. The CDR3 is CASSIKLPGTGRGNQPQHF. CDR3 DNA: TGTGCCAGTAGTATCAAACTTCCCGGGACAGGGAGGGGCAATCAGCCCCAGCATTTT. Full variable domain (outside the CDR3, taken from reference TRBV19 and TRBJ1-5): DGGITQSPKYLFRKEGQNVTLSCEQNLNHDAMYWYRQDPGQGLRLIYYSQIVNDFQKGDIAEGYSVSREKKESFPLTVTSAQKNPTAFYLCASSIKLPGTGRGNQPQHFGDGTRLSIL.